This passage covers 20 T cell receptor beta chains from one sample sequenced in a study of beta chain features in type 1 diabetes. All of the isolated RNA was reverse transcribed, so expressed TCRB transcripts were sequenced. Sequencing was performed with immunoSEQ multiplex PCR; in TCRdb, only in-frame clones are kept and a portion is missing. Of about 140,000 clones in the sample, 6.9% were seen once. Specimen: central memory CD4+ T cells from blood. These receptors came from a woman aged 25 to 39 in good health.

Here the CDR3 reads CSASTGYEQYF. The CDR3 DNA is TGCAGTGCTTCCACAGGCTACGAGCAGTACTTC. This chain uses TRBV20-1 with TRBJ2-7, with D possibly being TRBD1 (5 bases). This CDR3 has 11 amino acids. Deletions cut 5 bases from V and 3 bases from J, with 8 bases between. Germline loops: CDR1 DFQATT, CDR2 SNEGSKA (reference sequence).

This clone was detected only a few times. The chain recombines TRBV7-9 with TRBJ2-1; D not resolved. Trimming removed 5 bases at V and 6 bases at J, with 17 bases between. This CDR3 contains 15 residues. CDR1 is SEHNR, CDR2 FQNEAQ, per germline (reference sequence). CDR3 loop: CASSPPTRVINEQFF. The CDR3 coding sequence is TGTGCCAGCAGCCCCCCGACTCGGGTGATCAATGAGCAGTTCTTC.

The chain employs TRBV7-8 and TRBJ2-7; 7 bases line up with TRBD2. V was pared by 3 bases and J by 4 bases, with 15 bases of the junction left unmatched. CDR3 length: 17 residues. Germline CDR1 and CDR2: SGHVS and FQNEAQ. CDR3 coding DNA: TGTGCCAGCAGCTTGGGCAGTGTCGGCGGGAGTAATTACGAGCAGTACTTC. Amino acid sequence: CASSLGSVGGSNYEQYF.

This clone was seen only a few times. The chain carries TRBV27 and TRBJ2-7, with 12 bases fitting TRBD2. The trim removed 5 bases at V and 5 bases at J, leaving 13 bases unmatched. The CDR3 runs to 17 residues. The germline V gene encodes CDR1 MNHEY and CDR2 SMNVEV (reference sequence). CDR3 nucleotide sequence: TGTGCCAGCAGTCCAGGACTAGCGGGAATCCAGATCGACGAGCAGTACTTC. Protein: CASSPGLAGIQIDEQYF.

V and J are TRBV4-2 and TRBJ2-7; the match to TRBD1 covers 7 bases. The CDR3 runs to 12 residues. With V trimmed by 8 bases and J by 0 bases, 1 base remained unmatched. CDR1 and CDR2 (germline): LGHNA, YNFKEQ. Here the CDR3 reads CASAGGSYEQYF. CDR3 nucleotide sequence: TGTGCCAGCGCAGGGGGCTCCTACGAGCAGTACTTC.

V is TRBV28 and J is TRBJ2-5; D is possibly TRBD2 (6 bases). CDR3 length: 16 residues. V was shortened by 5 bases and J by 5 bases, with 21 bases between the two germline ends. CDR1 is MDHEN, CDR2 SYDVKM, per germline. This CDR3 is CASSMIGTHEVETQYF. In DNA form, the CDR3 reads TGTGCCAGCAGTATGATAGGGACTCACGAAGTTGAGACCCAGTACTTC.

This chain links TRBV11-2 with TRBJ2-7, with D possibly matching TRBD2 (5 bases). CDR3 size: 16 residues. Germline V CDR1 and CDR2: SGHAT, FQNNGV. V lost 2 bases to trimming and J lost 6 bases, with 20 bases between them. The CDR3 here is CASSLIGTSGWGEQYF. The CDR3 DNA is TGTGCCAGCAGCTTAATCGGTACCTCGGGGTGGGGCGAGCAGTACTTC.

This clone was seen only a few times. The identical CDR3 is also encoded by other nucleotide sequences in the sample. The V gene is TRBV5-1, the J gene TRBJ1-2; D is uncertain. The CDR3 is 14 amino acids. In germline, CDR1 is SGHRS, CDR2 YFSETQ. The V end was cut by 5 bases, the J end by 4 bases, with 15 bases between. CDR3 nucleotide sequence: TGCGCCAGCAGTTCAGGACGGACTGTCTATGGCTACACCTTC. Protein product: CASSSGRTVYGYTF.

This clone was counted a few times. The chain joins TRBV29-1 to TRBJ1-2; D not resolved. The CDR3 length is 13 residues. Trimming took off 2 bases at V and 8 bases at J, with 15 bases between the two ends. Germline CDR1 and CDR2: SQVTM and ANQGSEA. DNA of the CDR3: TGCAGCGTTGAAATCGGGAACAGAGAGGGCTACACCTTC. Amino acid sequence: CSVEIGNREGYTF.

This chain joins TRBV27 and TRBJ1-1; 7 bases map to TRBD1. The CDR3 sequence is 14 residues long. V was pared by 5 bases and J by 3 bases, with 6 bases of the junction left unmatched. In germline, CDR1 is MNHEY, CDR2 SMNVEV (reference sequence). The CDR3 loop is CASSTRTGDTEAFF. The CDR3 DNA follows: TGTGCCAGCAGTACCCGCACAGGGGACACTGAAGCTTTCTTT.

This clone turned up a few times. V and J are TRBV5-1 and TRBJ2-1, with a weak D call TRBD2 (5 bases). Looked up from germline, CDR1 is SGHRS and CDR2 is YFSETQ. The CDR3 is 17 amino acids. Deletions cut 2 bases from V and 1 base from J, with 16 bases between. CDR3 in amino acids: CASSFLTGSPSYNEQFF. The CDR3 nucleotides are TGCGCCAGCAGCTTTCTCACGGGGTCTCCGTCCTACAATGAGCAGTTCTTC.

The gene calls are TRBV30 and TRBJ1-1, with 10 positions matching TRBD1. J gave up 3 bases and V 1 base, and 5 bases lay outside the gene matches. This CDR3 region has 15 residues. Germline loops: CDR1 GTSNPN, CDR2 SVGIG (reference sequence). The CDR3 DNA reads TGTGCCTGGAGTGCGACAGGGGGCTTGCACACTGAAGCTTTCTTT. It codes for CAWSATGGLHTEAFF.

V usage is TRBV9 and J usage is TRBJ1-2; TRBD1 might be the D (5 bases). The V gene's germline CDR1 is SGDLS and CDR2 YYNGEE. Between the trimmed V and J ends, which lost 4 bases and 3 bases, there was a span of 22 bases. The CDR3 is 17 amino acids. CDR3 sequence reads: CASSPPHVAGRDYGYTF. Here the CDR3 DNA reads TGTGCCAGCAGCCCTCCCCATGTTGCGGGACGGGACTATGGCTACACCTTC.

The table lists this clone with a few counts. V is TRBV7-8 and J is TRBJ2-5, with a possible D match to TRBD2 (6 bases). Trimming took off 6 bases at V and 4 bases at J, with 15 bases between the two ends. The CDR3 has 14 amino acids. The germline CDR1 and CDR2 sequences are SGHVS and FQNEAQ. CDR3 region: CASSSRRDRETQYF. CDR3 nucleotide sequence: TGTGCCAGCAGTTCGCGGCGGGACCGAGAGACCCAGTACTTC.

The chain links TRBV7-9 to TRBJ1-1, with 11 nucleotides matching TRBD1. J was trimmed by 5 bases and V by 3 bases; bases with no gene match: 5. Germline-derived CDR1 and CDR2 are SEHNR and FQNEAQ (reference sequence). The CDR3 covers 15 residues. CDR3 region: CASSLAGQGGTEAFF. In DNA form, the CDR3 reads TGTGCCAGCAGCTTGGCGGGACAGGGGGGAACTGAAGCTTTCTTT.

The table lists this clone with a few counts. The chain couples TRBV18 to TRBJ2-3; 8 bases map to TRBD2. The germline CDR1 and CDR2 sequences are KGHSH and LQKENI. CDR3 length equals 17 residues. J gave up 4 bases and V 3 bases, and 12 bases lay outside the gene matches. The DNA of the CDR3 is TGTGCCAGCTCACCTCTAACGTTAGCGGGATTTGCAGATACGCAGTATTTT. The encoded protein is CASSPLTLAGFADTQYF.

The chain recombines TRBV7-9 with TRBJ2-3; 10 bases match TRBD2. Germline CDR1 reads SEHNR; CDR2 reads FQNEAQ (reference sequence). This CDR3 spans 15 amino acids. V lost 4 bases and J lost 6; bases outside the gene matches: 7. CDR3 DNA sequence: TGTGCCAGCAGCTGGGGGACTAGCGCCGAGGATACGCAGTATTTT. This translates into CASSWGTSAEDTQYF.

This clone was found many times. The chain couples TRBV2 to TRBJ1-1, with no clear D. Trimming removed 6 bases from V and 3 bases from J, with 11 bases in between. The germline V gene encodes CDR1 SNHLY and CDR2 FYNNEI. The CDR3 is 13 amino acids. CDR3 protein: CASSLDGYTEAFF. CDR3 in DNA: TGTGCCAGCAGCCTAGACGGGTACACTGAAGCTTTCTTT. Based on the CDR3 plus reference TRBV2 and TRBJ1-1, the full variable domain is EPEVTQTPSHQVTQMGQEVILRCVPISNHLYFYWYRQILGQKVEFLVSFYNNEISEKSEIFDDQFSVERPDGSNFTLKIRSTKLEDSAMYFCASSLDGYTEAFFGQGTRLTVV.

The chain couples TRBV25-1 to TRBJ1-2; 8 bases are shared with TRBD1. Germline CDR1 reads MGHDK; CDR2 reads SYGVNS. V lost 3 bases, J lost 8 bases, and 11 bases stayed unmatched. CDR3 length: 15 amino acids. CDR3 DNA sequence: TGTGCCAGCAGTGACCGGACAGGGCTGGGGTCCGGCTACACCTTC. Translated, it gives CASSDRTGLGSGYTF.

This clone came up a few times. This rearrangement joins TRBV4-2 to TRBJ1-1, with TRBD1 matching 7 bases. J gave up 8 bases and V 5 bases, and 11 bases lay outside the gene matches. Germline-derived CDR1 and CDR2 are LGHNA and YNFKEQ. The CDR3 is made up of 14 amino acids. As DNA, the CDR3 is TGTGCCAGCAGCGCGCGACAGGGCCAATTAGAAGCTTTCTTT. Its protein product is CASSARQGQLEAFF.